A selection of T cell receptor beta chains follows, all from one sample in a study of human thymus T cells. Profiled with immunoSEQ multiplex PCR; TCRdb holds only in-frame clones, not every one. Counted here are roughly 60,000 clones, approximately 95% occurring once; the ten biggest clones make up less than 7%. What was sequenced was blood. The receptors come from a boy under two years old with a congenital heart defect but otherwise immunologically healthy. Both conserved end residues are part of each CDR3. Each record gives: V gene, clone size, D gene, J gene, CDR3 DNA, CDR3 protein. D genes are given only for firm matches. Size is omitted from some rows. Given values are once, few, many or a class for expanded clones.

v_gene: TRBV6-5
abundance: .
d_gene: .
j_gene: TRBJ2-1
CDR3nt: TGTGCCAGCAGTTACTCTCGGGTATCGGTCAATGAGCAGTTCTTC
CDR3aa: CASSYSRVSVNEQFF

v_gene: TRBV15
abundance: .
d_gene: TRBD1
j_gene: TRBJ2-5
CDR3nt: TGTGCCACCAGCATAGCCAAACAGGGGGCGGGGGAGACCCAGTACTTC
CDR3aa: CATSIAKQGAGETQYF

v_gene: TRBV11-2
abundance: once
d_gene: TRBD2
j_gene: TRBJ2-2
CDR3nt: TGTGCCAGCAGCCCGAGGCTAGCGGAAACCGGGGAGCTGTTTTTT
CDR3aa: CASSPRLAETGELFF

v_gene: TRBV6-5
abundance: .
d_gene: .
j_gene: TRBJ1-3
CDR3nt: TGTGCCAGCAGTCTAATTGGAAACACCATATATTTT
CDR3aa: CASSLIGNTIYF

v_gene: TRBV28
abundance: .
d_gene: TRBD1
j_gene: TRBJ1-2
CDR3nt: TGTGCCAGCAGTCCCGGACAGGTCTATGGCTACACCTTC
CDR3aa: CASSPGQVYGYTF

v_gene: TRBV15
abundance: .
d_gene: .
j_gene: TRBJ2-7
CDR3nt: TGTGCCACCAGCAGAGATCCCCCAGATGTCGGGGTAACGCTCTACGAGCAGTACTTC
CDR3aa: CATSRDPPDVGVTLYEQYF

v_gene: TRBV19
abundance: once
d_gene: TRBD1
j_gene: TRBJ2-5
CDR3nt: TGTGCCAGTCCTACAGGGGGCATAGAGACCCAGTACTTC
CDR3aa: CASPTGGIETQYF

v_gene: TRBV2
abundance: .
d_gene: .
j_gene: TRBJ2-7
CDR3nt: TGTGCCAGCAGGGCGGACGAGCAGTACTTC
CDR3aa: CASRADEQYF

v_gene: TRBV10-3
abundance: .
d_gene: TRBD2
j_gene: TRBJ2-1
CDR3nt: TGTGCCATCAGTCTATCGACAGGACTAGCGGCCTACAATGAGCAGTTCTTC
CDR3aa: CAISLSTGLAAYNEQFF

v_gene: TRBV5-1
abundance: .
d_gene: TRBD1
j_gene: TRBJ2-7
CDR3nt: TGCGCCAGCAGCTTGGCCGAACCATCAGACAGGGTATGGTACGAGCAGTACTTC
CDR3aa: CASSLAEPSDRVWYEQYF

v_gene: TRBV5-3
abundance: .
d_gene: TRBD2
j_gene: TRBJ2-3
CDR3nt: TGTGCCAGAAGCTTGGTTCTAGCGGGGACCTGCACAGATACGCAGTATTTT
CDR3aa: CARSLVLAGTCTDTQYF

v_gene: TRBV6-5
abundance: .
d_gene: .
j_gene: TRBJ1-4
CDR3nt: TGTGCCAGCAGTTACTCGCCCTCAACTAATGAAAAACTGTTTTTT
CDR3aa: CASSYSPSTNEKLFF

v_gene: TRBV6-5
abundance: .
d_gene: .
j_gene: TRBJ2-4
CDR3nt: TGTGCCAGCAGGGGGCCGGTAAACATTCAGTACTTC
CDR3aa: CASRGPVNIQYF

v_gene: TRBV4-1
abundance: .
d_gene: .
j_gene: TRBJ2-1
CDR3nt: TGCGCCAGCAGCCAAGACCCACGCTCCTACAATGAGCAGTTCTTC
CDR3aa: CASSQDPRSYNEQFF

v_gene: TRBV11-2
abundance: .
d_gene: .
j_gene: TRBJ2-7
CDR3nt: TGTGCCAGCAGCTTAGAGTTCGGGAGCTCCTACGAGCAGTACTTC
CDR3aa: CASSLEFGSSYEQYF

v_gene: TRBV4-2
abundance: .
d_gene: .
j_gene: TRBJ2-1
CDR3nt: TGTGCCAGCAGCCAAGGAGGGACTCCCGAGCAGTTCTTC
CDR3aa: CASSQGGTPEQFF

v_gene: TRBV28
abundance: .
d_gene: TRBD2
j_gene: TRBJ2-7
CDR3nt: TGTGCCAGCAGTTTGACTAGCGGGAGGTTCGAGCAGTACTTC
CDR3aa: CASSLTSGRFEQYF

v_gene: TRBV5-1
abundance: .
d_gene: .
j_gene: TRBJ2-2
CDR3nt: TGCGCCAGCAGCTTGTTGGGGCGTAGGCGAGATAACACCGGGGAGCTGTTTTTT
CDR3aa: CASSLLGRRRDNTGELFF

v_gene: TRBV6-1
abundance: .
d_gene: .
j_gene: TRBJ1-2
CDR3nt: TGTGCCAGCAGTGGGGGCATATCATATCGAAACTATGGCTACACCTTC
CDR3aa: CASSGGISYRNYGYTF

v_gene: TRBV28
abundance: .
d_gene: .
j_gene: TRBJ2-2
CDR3nt: TGTGCCAGCAGACGGGGGGCGCGGGATCCCGGGGAGCTGTTTTTT
CDR3aa: CASRRGARDPGELFF

v_gene: TRBV4-2
abundance: .
d_gene: TRBD2
j_gene: TRBJ2-5
CDR3nt: TGTGCCAGCAGCCAAGACGGAGTCCCTAGCGGGGGGACTCTCCAAGAGACCCAGTACTTC
CDR3aa: CASSQDGVPSGGTLQETQYF

v_gene: TRBV4-2
abundance: .
d_gene: .
j_gene: TRBJ2-2
CDR3nt: TGTGCCAGCAGCCAAGGCTACGGGGCGAACACCGGGGAGCTGTTTTTT
CDR3aa: CASSQGYGANTGELFF

v_gene: TRBV18
abundance: .
d_gene: .
j_gene: TRBJ1-2
CDR3nt: TGTGCCAGCTCACCACGGGTGGGGGGCTCTACCTATGGCTACACCTTC
CDR3aa: CASSPRVGGSTYGYTF

v_gene: TRBV5-1
abundance: .
d_gene: .
j_gene: TRBJ1-2
CDR3nt: TGCGCCAGCAGCTTGGTATTACAGGATGGCTACACCTTC
CDR3aa: CASSLVLQDGYTF

v_gene: TRBV29-1
abundance: .
d_gene: .
j_gene: TRBJ2-5
CDR3nt: TGCAGCGTTGAAGTGGAGACCCAGTACTTC
CDR3aa: CSVEVETQYF

v_gene: TRBV11-2
abundance: .
d_gene: .
j_gene: TRBJ1-4
CDR3nt: TGTGCCAGCAGCTTATTCGGCAGAGGGGTAAATGAAAAACTGTTTTTT
CDR3aa: CASSLFGRGVNEKLFF

v_gene: TRBV30
abundance: .
d_gene: .
j_gene: TRBJ2-5
CDR3nt: TGTGCCTGGAGCTGGGCTCCTAGGAGGGAGACCCAGTACTTC
CDR3aa: CAWSWAPRRETQYF

v_gene: TRBV25-1
abundance: once
d_gene: TRBD2
j_gene: TRBJ2-1
CDR3nt: TGTGCCAGCAGTGAATCGGGGCGGGAGCTCTACAATGAGCAGTTCTTC
CDR3aa: CASSESGRELYNEQFF

v_gene: TRBV6-5
abundance: .
d_gene: .
j_gene: TRBJ2-4
CDR3nt: TGTGCCAGCAGTTACAGCAGATCCAAAAACATTCAGTACTTC
CDR3aa: CASSYSRSKNIQYF